One T cell receptor beta chain is described in this entry. The sample is drawn from a study of blood T cell repertoires in COVID-19. The method was immunoSEQ multiplex PCR; TCRdb's version includes in-frame clones alone and lacks a portion of them. The sample has fewer than 200,000 clones, more than 65% seen once. The sample consisted of PBMCs or T cells enriched from blood (not recorded which). This clonotype was sampled from a middle-aged woman with acute COVID-19.

The chain's CDR3 is CASSRQGASTDTQYF. As DNA, the CDR3 is TGTGCCAGCTCTCGACAGGGGGCTAGCACAGATACGCAGTATTTT. The chain recombines TRBV18 with TRBJ2-3; 10 bases line up with TRBD1. The CDR3 has 15 residues. V was clipped by 6 bases and J by 0 bases; unmatched bases: 3. Per the germline V gene, CDR1 is KGHSH and CDR2 is LQKENI.